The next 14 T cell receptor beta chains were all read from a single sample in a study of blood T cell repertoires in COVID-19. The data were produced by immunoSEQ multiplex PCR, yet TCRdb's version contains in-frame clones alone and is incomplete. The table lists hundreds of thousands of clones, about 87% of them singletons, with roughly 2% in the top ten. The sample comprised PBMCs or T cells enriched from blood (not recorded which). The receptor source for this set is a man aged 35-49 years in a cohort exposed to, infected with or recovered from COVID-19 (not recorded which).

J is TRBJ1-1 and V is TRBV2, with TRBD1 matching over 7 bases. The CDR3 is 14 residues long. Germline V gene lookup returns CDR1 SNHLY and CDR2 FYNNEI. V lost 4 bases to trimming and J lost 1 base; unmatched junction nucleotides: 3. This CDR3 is CASSVGQRNTEAFF. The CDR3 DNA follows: TGTGCCAGCAGTGTGGGACAGCGGAACACTGAAGCTTTCTTT. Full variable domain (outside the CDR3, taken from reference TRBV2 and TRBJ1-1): EPEVTQTPSHQVTQMGQEVILRCVPISNHLYFYWYRQILGQKVEFLVSFYNNEISEKSEIFDDQFSVERPDGSNFTLKIRSTKLEDSAMYFCASSVGQRNTEAFFGQGTRLTVV.

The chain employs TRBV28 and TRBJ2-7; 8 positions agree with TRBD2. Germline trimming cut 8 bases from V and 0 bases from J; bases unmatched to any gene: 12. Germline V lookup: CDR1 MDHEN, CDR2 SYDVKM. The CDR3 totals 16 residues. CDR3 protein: CASCHGSGKSSYEQYF. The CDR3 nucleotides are TGTGCCAGCTGCCATGGTAGCGGGAAAAGCTCCTACGAGCAGTACTTC. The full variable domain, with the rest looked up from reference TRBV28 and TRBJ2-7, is DVKVTQSSRYLVKRTGEKVFLECVQDMDHENMFWYRQDPGLGLRLIYFSYDVKMKEKGDIPEGYSVSREKKERFSLILESASTNQTSMYLCASCHGSGKSSYEQYFGPGTRLTVT.

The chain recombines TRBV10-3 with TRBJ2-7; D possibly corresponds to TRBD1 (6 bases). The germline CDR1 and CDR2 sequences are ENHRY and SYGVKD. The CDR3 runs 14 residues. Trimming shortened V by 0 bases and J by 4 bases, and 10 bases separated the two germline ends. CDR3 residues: CAISESRGTYEQYF. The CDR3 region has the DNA TGTGCCATCAGTGAGTCGAGGGGGACATACGAGCAGTACTTC.

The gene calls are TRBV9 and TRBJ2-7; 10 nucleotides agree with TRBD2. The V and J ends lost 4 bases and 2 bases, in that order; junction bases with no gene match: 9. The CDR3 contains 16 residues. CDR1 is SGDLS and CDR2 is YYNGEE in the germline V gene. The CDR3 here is CASSPRTSGKTYEQYF. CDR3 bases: TGTGCCAGCAGCCCAAGGACTAGCGGAAAAACCTACGAGCAGTACTTC.

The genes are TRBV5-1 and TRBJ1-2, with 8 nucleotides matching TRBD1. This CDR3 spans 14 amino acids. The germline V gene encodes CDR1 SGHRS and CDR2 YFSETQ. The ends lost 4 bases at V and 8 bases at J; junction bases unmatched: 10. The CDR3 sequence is CASSPGQGNGGYTF. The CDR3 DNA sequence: TGCGCCAGCAGCCCCGGACAGGGAAATGGAGGCTACACCTTC.

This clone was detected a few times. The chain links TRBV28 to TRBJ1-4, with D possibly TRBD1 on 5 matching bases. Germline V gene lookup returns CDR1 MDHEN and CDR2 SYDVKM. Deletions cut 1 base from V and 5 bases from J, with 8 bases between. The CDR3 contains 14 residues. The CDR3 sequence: CASSLSGQNEKLFF. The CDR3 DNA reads TGTGCCAGCAGTTTATCAGGGCAAAATGAAAAACTGTTTTTT.

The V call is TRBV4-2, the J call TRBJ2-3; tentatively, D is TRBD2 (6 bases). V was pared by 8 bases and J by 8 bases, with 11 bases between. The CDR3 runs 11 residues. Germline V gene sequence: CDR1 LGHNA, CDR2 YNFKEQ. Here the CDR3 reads CASGNSGTQYF. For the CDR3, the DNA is TGTGCCAGCGGTAATAGCGGTACGCAGTATTTT.

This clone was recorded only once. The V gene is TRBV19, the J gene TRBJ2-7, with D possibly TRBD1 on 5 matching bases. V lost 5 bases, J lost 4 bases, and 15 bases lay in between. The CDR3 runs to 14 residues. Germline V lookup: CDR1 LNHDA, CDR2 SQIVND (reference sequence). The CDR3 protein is CASSPGRVLYEQYF. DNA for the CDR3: TGTGCCAGTAGTCCCGGCAGGGTCCTATACGAGCAGTACTTC.

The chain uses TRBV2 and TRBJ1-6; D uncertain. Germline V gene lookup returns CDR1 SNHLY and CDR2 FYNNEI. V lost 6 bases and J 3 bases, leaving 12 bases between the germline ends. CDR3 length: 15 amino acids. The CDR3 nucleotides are TGTGCCAGCAGCCCTACGGGAGACTATAATTCACCCCTCCACTTT. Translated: CASSPTGDYNSPLHF. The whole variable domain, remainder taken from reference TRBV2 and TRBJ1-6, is EPEVTQTPSHQVTQMGQEVILRCVPISNHLYFYWYRQILGQKVEFLVSFYNNEISEKSEIFDDQFSVERPDGSNFTLKIRSTKLEDSAMYFCASSPTGDYNSPLHFGNGTRLTVT.

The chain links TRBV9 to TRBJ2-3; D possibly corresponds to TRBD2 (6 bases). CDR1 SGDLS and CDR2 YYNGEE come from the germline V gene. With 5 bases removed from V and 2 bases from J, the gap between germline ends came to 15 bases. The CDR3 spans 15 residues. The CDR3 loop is CASRPDRDFTDTQYF. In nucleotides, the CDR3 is TGTGCCAGCAGGCCAGACCGGGACTTCACAGATACGCAGTATTTT.

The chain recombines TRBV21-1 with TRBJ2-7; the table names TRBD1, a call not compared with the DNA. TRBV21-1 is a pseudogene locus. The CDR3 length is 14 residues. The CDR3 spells CASRGQGVSYEQYF. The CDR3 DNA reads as TGTGCCAGCCGCGGCCAGGGGGTCTCATACGAGCAGTACTTC.

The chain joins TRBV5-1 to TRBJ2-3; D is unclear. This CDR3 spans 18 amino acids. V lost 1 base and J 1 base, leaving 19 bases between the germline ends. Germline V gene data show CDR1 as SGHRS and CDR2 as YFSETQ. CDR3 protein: CASSLYPASTRGTDTQYF. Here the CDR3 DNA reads TGCGCCAGCAGCTTGTACCCGGCGAGCACACGGGGCACAGATACGCAGTATTTT. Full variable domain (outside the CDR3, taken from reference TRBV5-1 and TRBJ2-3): KAGVTQTPRYLIKTRGQQVTLSCSPISGHRSVSWYQQTPGQGLQFLFEYFSETQRNKGNFPGRFSGRQFSNSRSEMNVSTLELGDSALYLCASSLYPASTRGTDTQYFGPGTRLTVL.

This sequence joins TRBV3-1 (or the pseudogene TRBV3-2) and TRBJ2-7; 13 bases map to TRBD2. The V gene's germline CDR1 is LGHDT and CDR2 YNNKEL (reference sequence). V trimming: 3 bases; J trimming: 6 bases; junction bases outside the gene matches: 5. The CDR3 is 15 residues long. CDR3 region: CASSHRGLAGSEQYF. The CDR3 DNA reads TGTGCCAGCAGCCATAGGGGACTAGCGGGATCCGAGCAGTACTTC.

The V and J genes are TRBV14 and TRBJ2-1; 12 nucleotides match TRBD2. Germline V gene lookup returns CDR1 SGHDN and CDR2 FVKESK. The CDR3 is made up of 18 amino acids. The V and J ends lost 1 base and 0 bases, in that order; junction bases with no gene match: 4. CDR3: CASSQALAGGSSYNEQFF. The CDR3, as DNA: TGTGCCAGCAGCCAAGCACTAGCGGGAGGCAGCTCCTACAATGAGCAGTTCTTC.